This T cell receptor beta chain was retrieved from a study of T cell responses to AZD1222 COVID-19 vaccine. Profiled with immunoSEQ multiplex PCR; TCRdb holds only in-frame clones, not every one. Of 150,000 to 200,000 clones listed, approximately 92% were seen once; the top ten hold approximately 4%. Germline loops: CDR1 MNHEY, CDR2 SMNVEV (reference sequence). The CDR3 sequence is 13 residues long. V shed 5 bases and J shed 4 bases, with 9 bases lying between them. The TCR comes from an adult who received the MenACWY meningococcal vaccine as a control. The sample consisted of peripheral blood, taken 28 days after the second dose of the MenACWY control vaccine. This rearrangement joins TRBV27 to TRBJ2-1; D possibly uses TRBD1 or TRBD2 (5 bases each). Here the CDR3 DNA reads TGTGCCAGCAGTACCGGGGCTTACAATGAGCAGTTCTTC. This sequence encodes CASSTGAYNEQFF.